This is a list of T cell receptor beta chains from one sample in a study of spatial heterogeneity in lung cancer. TCRdb passed the 5' RACE reads through MiXCR, listing each CDR3 protein once. The table includes about 32,000 distinct CDR3 sequences, over 9.5% detected once. The sample was PBMCs, taken at follow-up. Receptors originate from a female donor with early-stage non-small cell lung cancer. The CDR3 runs from the conserved cysteine through the conserved F or W. A D gene is named only where the DNA matches it firmly. Some rows mark clone size as missing; the rest say once, few, many or name a class of expanded clone.

length: 12; size: few; D: NA; V: TRBV6-2/TRBV6-3; J: TRBJ2-5; CDR3: CASIGGQETQYF; DNA: TGTGCCAGCATCGGGGGACAAGAGACCCAGTACTTC
length: 17; size: many; D: TRBD1; V: TRBV4-2; J: TRBJ1-4; CDR3: CASSQDGRGRLDEKLFF; DNA: TGTGCCAGCAGCCAAGATGGCAGGGGGCGGCTCGATGAAAAACTGTTTTTT
length: 16; size: many; D: NA; V: TRBV19; J: TRBJ2-1; CDR3: CASSPIGGRSYNEQFF; DNA: TGTGCCAGTAGTCCTATAGGGGGAAGGTCTTACAATGAGCAGTTCTTC
length: 15; size: many; D: NA; V: TRBV18; J: TRBJ2-7; CDR3: CASSSGGISAYEQYF; DNA: TGTGCCAGCTCCAGTGGGGGGATTTCAGCCTACGAGCAGTACTTC
length: 14; size: many; D: NA; V: TRBV20-1; J: TRBJ1-1; CDR3: CSAAPRDLNTEAFF; DNA: TGCAGTGCCGCGCCACGAGACTTGAACACTGAAGCTTTCTTT
length: 13; size: NA; D: NA; V: TRBV3-1; J: TRBJ2-7; CDR3: CASTKPGEREQYF; DNA: TGTGCCAGCACCAAGCCTGGGGAGCGCGAGCAGTACTTC
length: 17; size: many; D: TRBD1; V: TRBV4-3; J: TRBJ2-6; CDR3: CASSQRTGWSGANVLTF; DNA: TGCGCCAGCAGCCAGAGGACAGGGTGGTCTGGGGCCAACGTCCTGACTTTC
length: 18; size: many; D: TRBD2; V: TRBV19; J: TRBJ2-1; CDR3: CASSIDNWRGALYNEQFF; DNA: TGTGCCAGTAGTATAGATAATTGGCGGGGGGCTCTGTACAATGAGCAGTTCTTC
length: 17; size: many; D: NA; V: TRBV28; J: TRBJ2-6; CDR3: CASTTFMIVSGANVLTF; DNA: TGTGCCAGCACGACCTTCATGATCGTGTCTGGGGCCAACGTCCTGACTTTC
length: 14; size: many; D: TRBD1; V: TRBV19; J: TRBJ1-2; CDR3: CASSIGQGDYGYTF; DNA: TGTGCCAGTAGTATTGGACAGGGGGACTATGGCTACACCTTC
length: 15; size: many; D: TRBD2; V: TRBV7-2; J: TRBJ2-5; CDR3: CASSQLAGVQETQYF; DNA: TGTGCCAGCAGCCAACTAGCGGGGGTACAAGAGACCCAGTACTTC
length: 16; size: NA; D: NA; V: TRBV19; J: TRBJ2-3; CDR3: CASSKDNLYFTDTQYF; DNA: TGTGCCAGTAGTAAGGACAATTTATATTTCACAGATACGCAGTATTTT
length: 14; size: many; D: NA; V: TRBV3-1; J: TRBJ2-7; CDR3: CASSRLHRVEEQYF; DNA: TGTGCCAGCAGCCGCCTTCACAGAGTCGAGGAGCAGTACTTC
length: 14; size: many; D: NA; V: TRBV6-6; J: TRBJ1-4; CDR3: CASRQDTIGEKLFF; DNA: TGTGCCAGCAGACAAGACACCATTGGTGAAAAACTGTTTTTT
length: 14; size: NA; D: TRBD1; V: TRBV7-2; J: TRBJ2-5; CDR3: CASSFGQGGETQYF; DNA: TGTGCCAGCAGCTTCGGACAGGGGGGGGAGACCCAGTACTTC
length: 13; size: many; D: NA; V: TRBV5-6; J: TRBJ1-1; CDR3: CASSSLGDTEAFF; DNA: TGTGCCAGCAGCTCCTTGGGGGACACTGAAGCTTTCTTT
length: 11; size: NA; D: NA; V: TRBV10-3; J: TRBJ1-1; CDR3: CAISDGTEAFF; DNA: TGTGCCATCAGTGATGGCACTGAAGCTTTCTTT
length: 16; size: few; D: TRBD1; V: TRBV6-6; J: TRBJ2-3; CDR3: CASSSATGGVTDTQYF; DNA: TGTGCCAGCAGCTCCGCGACAGGGGGTGTCACAGATACGCAGTATTTT
length: 14; size: NA; D: NA; V: TRBV19; J: TRBJ1-2; CDR3: CASSSGYGDYGYTF; DNA: TGTGCCAGTAGCTCAGGGTACGGGGACTATGGCTACACCTTC
length: 16; size: many; D: NA; V: TRBV28; J: TRBJ2-5; CDR3: CASSSGQLGIQETQYF; DNA: TGTGCCAGCAGCTCAGGCCAATTGGGGATCCAAGAGACCCAGTACTTC
length: 17; size: many; D: NA; V: TRBV19; J: TRBJ2-5; CDR3: CASSLQSRTVRGETQYF; DNA: TGTGCCAGTAGTCTTCAGAGCCGGACAGTCCGGGGGGAGACCCAGTACTTC
length: 15; size: many; D: TRBD1; V: TRBV7-2; J: TRBJ1-5; CDR3: CASSRQGARDQPQHF; DNA: TGTGCCAGCAGCCGACAGGGGGCGCGGGATCAGCCCCAGCATTTT
length: 16; size: few; D: TRBD1; V: TRBV7-9; J: TRBJ1-4; CDR3: CASSFQGAVANEKLFF; DNA: TGTGCCAGCAGCTTCCAGGGGGCTGTTGCTAATGAAAAACTGTTTTTT
length: 13; size: few; D: TRBD1; V: TRBV14; J: TRBJ2-1; CDR3: CASRDRGYNEQFF; DNA: TGTGCCAGCAGGGACAGGGGCTACAATGAGCAGTTCTTC
length: 17; size: many; D: NA; V: TRBV7-9; J: TRBJ2-7; CDR3: CASSSPRAETHSYEQYF; DNA: TGTGCCAGCAGCTCCCCCAGGGCGGAGACCCACTCTTACGAGCAGTACTTC
length: 14; size: many; D: NA; V: TRBV28; J: TRBJ1-2; CDR3: CASGRWRVGYGYTF; DNA: TGTGCCAGCGGCAGGTGGCGGGTAGGCTATGGCTACACCTTC
length: 13; size: NA; D: NA; V: TRBV28; J: TRBJ2-5; CDR3: CASSFDLPRAQYF; DNA: TGTGCCAGCAGTTTCGACCTCCCCAGGGCCCAGTACTTC
length: 13; size: many; D: NA; V: TRBV7-2; J: TRBJ2-3; CDR3: CASSPWSTDTQYF; DNA: TGTGCCAGCAGCCCATGGAGCACAGATACGCAGTATTTT
length: 14; size: NA; D: TRBD1; V: TRBV29-1; J: TRBJ1-1; CDR3: CSVKQGALDTEAFF; DNA: TGCAGCGTTAAACAGGGGGCGTTGGACACTGAAGCTTTCTTT
length: 13; size: NA; D: NA; V: TRBV12-3/TRBV12-4; J: TRBJ2-2; CDR3: CASRLGNTGELFF; DNA: TGTGCCAGCCGCCTTGGGAACACCGGGGAGCTGTTTTTT
length: 14; size: NA; D: TRBD1; V: TRBV7-9; J: TRBJ2-7; CDR3: CASSYSGTGDEQYF; DNA: TGTGCCAGCAGCTACTCCGGGACAGGGGACGAGCAGTACTTC
length: 15; size: many; D: NA; V: TRBV4-1; J: TRBJ1-2; CDR3: CASSQGDLTNYGYTF; DNA: TGCGCCAGCAGCCAAGGGGACCTCACTAACTATGGCTACACCTTC